This T cell receptor (beta chain) was sequenced in a study of control samples from healthy donors and cancer patients. Some clones are missing from TCRdb's copy, which holds only in-frame ones; the method was immunoSEQ multiplex PCR. In the table there are roughly 76,000 clones, around 94% of which are singletons. The CDR3 sequence is 12 residues long. Germline assignment: CDR1 SQVTM and CDR2 ANQGSEA. V lost 4 bases to trimming and J lost 5 bases; unmatched junction nucleotides: 3. The specimen sequenced was blood. V gene TRBV29-1 combines with J gene TRBJ2-5; 8 nucleotides line up with TRBD2. The sequence was collected from a woman in her late teens or twenties in good health. CDR3 DNA: TGCAGCGTTGTTAGCGGGGTGGAGACCCAGTACTTC. It yields the protein CSVVSGVETQYF. Full variable domain (outside the CDR3, taken from reference TRBV29-1 and TRBJ2-5): SAVISQKPSRDICQRGTSLTIQCQVDSQVTMMFWYRQQPGQSLTLIATANQGSEATYESGFVIDKFPISRPNLTFSTLTVSNMSPEDSSIYLCSVVSGVETQYFGPGTRLLVL.